This is a list of T cell receptor beta chains from one sample in a study of blood T cell repertoires in COVID-19. Produced via immunoSEQ multiplex PCR; TCRdb's table is partial and in-frame only. The data show approximately 210,000 clones, 70% to 90% seen once. The specimen was peripheral blood. Every receptor here comes from a man aged 50 to 60 with COVID-19, enrolled during active disease. Each CDR3 is given with its conserved first and last residue. D genes are given only for firm matches. The size field is filled for only some rows; it gives once, few, many or a size class.

abundance: few
v_gene: TRBV13
d_gene: TRBD1
j_gene: TRBJ2-6
CDR3nt: TGTGCCAGCAGCGCTCTTAAGGACAGGGCACTGGCTGGGACCAACGTCCTGACTTTC
CDR3aa: CASSALKDRALAGTNVLTF

abundance: -
v_gene: TRBV3-1/TRBV3-2
d_gene: -
j_gene: TRBJ2-7
CDR3nt: TGTGCCAGCAGCCAAGATCGGGACGAGCAGTACTTC
CDR3aa: CASSQDRDEQYF

abundance: -
v_gene: TRBV7-3
d_gene: TRBD1
j_gene: TRBJ2-1
CDR3nt: TGTGCCAGCAGCTCACAGGGGTCTTACAATGAGCAGTTCTTC
CDR3aa: CASSSQGSYNEQFF

abundance: -
v_gene: TRBV6-5
d_gene: -
j_gene: TRBJ1-5
CDR3nt: TGTGCCAGCAGTCGGGACAAAAATAGCAATCAGCCCCAGCATTTT
CDR3aa: CASSRDKNSNQPQHF

abundance: once
v_gene: TRBV5-1
d_gene: TRBD2
j_gene: TRBJ2-5
CDR3nt: TGCGCCAGCAGCTTACTCCCCCTAGCGGTCCAAGAGACCCAGTACTTC
CDR3aa: CASSLLPLAVQETQYF

abundance: once
v_gene: TRBV11-3
d_gene: -
j_gene: TRBJ2-2
CDR3nt: TGTGCCAGCAGCTCCCCGGGGGGCGCAGACACCGGGGAGCTGTTTTTT
CDR3aa: CASSSPGGADTGELFF

abundance: -
v_gene: TRBV7-2
d_gene: -
j_gene: TRBJ1-4
CDR3nt: TGTGCCAGCAGCTTAGCGTTTGTCGGAGGAAAACTGTTTTTT
CDR3aa: CASSLAFVGGKLFF

abundance: once
v_gene: TRBV4-2
d_gene: -
j_gene: TRBJ1-1
CDR3nt: TGTGCCAGCAGCCAAGACGGAGGGAACACTGAAGCTTTCTTT
CDR3aa: CASSQDGGNTEAFF

abundance: -
v_gene: TRBV20-1
d_gene: -
j_gene: TRBJ1-1
CDR3nt: TGCAGTTTCAGGGTGAACACTGAAGCTTTCTTT
CDR3aa: CSFRVNTEAFF

abundance: -
v_gene: TRBV19
d_gene: TRBD1
j_gene: TRBJ2-5
CDR3nt: TGTGCCAGTAGTGTGACAGGGCCGGGAGAGACCCAGTACTTC
CDR3aa: CASSVTGPGETQYF

abundance: -
v_gene: TRBV3-1/TRBV3-2
d_gene: -
j_gene: TRBJ1-2
CDR3nt: TGTGCCAGCAGCCAAGAACAGACCTATGGCTACACCTTC
CDR3aa: CASSQEQTYGYTF

abundance: -
v_gene: TRBV6-5
d_gene: TRBD1
j_gene: TRBJ1-2
CDR3nt: TGTGCCAGCAGTCCGGGACAGGGGGCTTCTGGCTACACCTTC
CDR3aa: CASSPGQGASGYTF

abundance: once
v_gene: TRBV19
d_gene: -
j_gene: TRBJ2-1
CDR3nt: TGTGCCAGTAGTTCCAGGACAACCTACAATGAGCAGTTCTTC
CDR3aa: CASSSRTTYNEQFF

abundance: -
v_gene: TRBV11-2
d_gene: -
j_gene: TRBJ2-7
CDR3nt: TGTGCCAGCAGCCCGGACATATACGAGCAGTACTTC
CDR3aa: CASSPDIYEQYF

abundance: -
v_gene: TRBV6-2/TRBV6-3
d_gene: -
j_gene: TRBJ1-2
CDR3nt: TGTGCCAGCAGTTACACGACAGTTTACTATGGCTACACCTTC
CDR3aa: CASSYTTVYYGYTF

abundance: -
v_gene: TRBV11-1
d_gene: TRBD1
j_gene: TRBJ1-1
CDR3nt: TGTGCCAGCAGCTTAGCGTCCCTAGTAGGGGGCGGCACTGAAGCTTTCTTT
CDR3aa: CASSLASLVGGGTEAFF

abundance: -
v_gene: TRBV5-6
d_gene: -
j_gene: TRBJ1-3
CDR3nt: TGTGCCAGCAGCCGCGGGAGGGACTCTGGAAACACCATATATTTT
CDR3aa: CASSRGRDSGNTIYF

abundance: -
v_gene: TRBV7-9
d_gene: -
j_gene: TRBJ1-1
CDR3nt: TGTGCCGCCGGGGACAACCCAAACGCTGAAGCTTTCTTT
CDR3aa: CAAGDNPNAEAFF

abundance: -
v_gene: TRBV5-1
d_gene: TRBD1
j_gene: TRBJ2-2
CDR3nt: TGCGCCAGCAACTTCGGGACAGGGGGCCGGGAGCTGTTTTTT
CDR3aa: CASNFGTGGRELFF

abundance: -
v_gene: TRBV5-1
d_gene: TRBD2
j_gene: TRBJ2-1
CDR3nt: TGCGCCAGCAAACTGGGACTAGCGGGAGACAATGAGCAGTTCTTC
CDR3aa: CASKLGLAGDNEQFF

abundance: -
v_gene: TRBV28
d_gene: TRBD2
j_gene: TRBJ2-5
CDR3nt: TGTGCCAGCCAATCGGGGGGAGGGTACCAAGAGACCCAGTACTTC
CDR3aa: CASQSGGGYQETQYF

abundance: -
v_gene: TRBV7-8
d_gene: TRBD1
j_gene: TRBJ2-7
CDR3nt: TGTGCCAGCAGCTCCGGGACAGGAGACTCCTACGAGCAGTACTTC
CDR3aa: CASSSGTGDSYEQYF

abundance: few
v_gene: TRBV18
d_gene: -
j_gene: TRBJ1-1
CDR3nt: TGTGCCAGCTCACCTCCGGGATTGAACACTGAAGCTTTCTTT
CDR3aa: CASSPPGLNTEAFF

abundance: -
v_gene: TRBV25-1
d_gene: -
j_gene: TRBJ2-7
CDR3nt: TGTGCCAGCAGTGAATATATTCACTACAACTACGAGCAGTACTTC
CDR3aa: CASSEYIHYNYEQYF

abundance: -
v_gene: TRBV27
d_gene: -
j_gene: TRBJ1-5
CDR3nt: TGTGCCAGCAGTTTAATAGCCGACAATCAGCCCCAGCATTTT
CDR3aa: CASSLIADNQPQHF

abundance: -
v_gene: TRBV19
d_gene: TRBD2
j_gene: TRBJ2-7
CDR3nt: TGTGCCAGTAGTATAGATTTTACAGGACGAGGGAGGGAGTACGAGCAGTACTTC
CDR3aa: CASSIDFTGRGREYEQYF

abundance: -
v_gene: TRBV7-9
d_gene: TRBD1
j_gene: TRBJ1-5
CDR3nt: TGTGCCAGCTCACGCGGACAGGGGGGGGTTCAGCCCCAGCATTTT
CDR3aa: CASSRGQGGVQPQHF

abundance: few
v_gene: TRBV19
d_gene: -
j_gene: TRBJ2-7
CDR3nt: TGTGCCAGTAGTATACTTGGCGGGTATACCTACGAGCAGTACTTC
CDR3aa: CASSILGGYTYEQYF

abundance: -
v_gene: TRBV3-1/TRBV3-2
d_gene: -
j_gene: TRBJ1-5
CDR3nt: TGTGCCAGCAGCCAAGGACAGAGTAGCAATCAGCCCCAGCATTTT
CDR3aa: CASSQGQSSNQPQHF

abundance: -
v_gene: TRBV5-5
d_gene: TRBD1
j_gene: TRBJ1-6
CDR3nt: TGTGCCAGCAGCACGTACAGGGGGGCCTATAATTCACCCCTCCACTTT
CDR3aa: CASSTYRGAYNSPLHF

abundance: -
v_gene: TRBV2
d_gene: -
j_gene: TRBJ1-5
CDR3nt: TGTGCCAGCAGTGACGGTCATAGCAATCAGCCCCAGCATTTT
CDR3aa: CASSDGHSNQPQHF

abundance: -
v_gene: TRBV7-9
d_gene: -
j_gene: TRBJ1-6
CDR3nt: TGTGCCAGCAGCTTCGCAGGGGATTCACCCCTCCACTTT
CDR3aa: CASSFAGDSPLHF

abundance: -
v_gene: TRBV24-1
d_gene: -
j_gene: TRBJ2-1
CDR3nt: TGTGCCACCAGTGACCAGGGCCCCCGTTACAATGAGCAGTTCTTC
CDR3aa: CATSDQGPRYNEQFF

abundance: -
v_gene: TRBV7-2
d_gene: TRBD2
j_gene: TRBJ2-6
CDR3nt: TGTGCCAGCAGCGTTACTTCGGGGGGTTTAGGGGCCAACGTCCTGACTTTC
CDR3aa: CASSVTSGGLGANVLTF

abundance: -
v_gene: TRBV7-8
d_gene: -
j_gene: TRBJ2-3
CDR3nt: TGTGCCAGCAGCTCCGGGGTCACAGATACGCAGTATTTT
CDR3aa: CASSSGVTDTQYF

abundance: -
v_gene: TRBV6-2/TRBV6-3
d_gene: TRBD1
j_gene: TRBJ1-1
CDR3nt: TGTGCCAGCAGCCTAAGGTCCCCCCCCGGGACAGGGAACACTGAAGCTTTCTTT
CDR3aa: CASSLRSPPGTGNTEAFF

abundance: -
v_gene: TRBV2
d_gene: -
j_gene: TRBJ2-7
CDR3nt: TGTGCCAGCAGTTACACCGGGACAACCCCGTACGAGCAGTACTTC
CDR3aa: CASSYTGTTPYEQYF

abundance: -
v_gene: TRBV15
d_gene: TRBD1
j_gene: TRBJ2-7
CDR3nt: TGTGCCACCAGCAGGGACAGGGTAGGCGAGCAGTACTTC
CDR3aa: CATSRDRVGEQYF

abundance: once
v_gene: TRBV3-1/TRBV3-2
d_gene: -
j_gene: TRBJ1-4
CDR3nt: TGTGCCAGCAGCCTACAGGGAGCAACTAATGAAAAACTGTTTTTT
CDR3aa: CASSLQGATNEKLFF

abundance: -
v_gene: TRBV18
d_gene: -
j_gene: TRBJ1-4
CDR3nt: TGTGCCAGCTCACCCCGGGGTCAGCCAACTAATGAAAAACTGTTTTTT
CDR3aa: CASSPRGQPTNEKLFF

abundance: -
v_gene: TRBV5-4
d_gene: -
j_gene: TRBJ2-5
CDR3nt: TGTGCCAGCAGCTTGCGAGGGCAACAAGAGACCCAGTACTTC
CDR3aa: CASSLRGQQETQYF